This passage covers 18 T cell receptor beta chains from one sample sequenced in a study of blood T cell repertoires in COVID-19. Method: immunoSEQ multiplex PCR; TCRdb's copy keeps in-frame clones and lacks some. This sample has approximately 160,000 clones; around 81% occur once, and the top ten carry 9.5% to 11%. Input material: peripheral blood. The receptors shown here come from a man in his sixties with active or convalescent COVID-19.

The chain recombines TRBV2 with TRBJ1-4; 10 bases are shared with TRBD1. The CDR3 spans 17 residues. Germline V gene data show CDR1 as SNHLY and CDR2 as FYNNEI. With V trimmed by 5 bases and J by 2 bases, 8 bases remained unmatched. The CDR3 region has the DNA TGTGCCAGCAGTCGGGTCGACAGGGGGCCCACTAATGAAAAACTGTTTTTT. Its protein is CASSRVDRGPTNEKLFF.

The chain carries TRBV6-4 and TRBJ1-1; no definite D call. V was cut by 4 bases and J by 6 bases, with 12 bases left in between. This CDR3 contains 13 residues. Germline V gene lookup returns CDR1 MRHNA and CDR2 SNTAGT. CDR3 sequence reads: CASSVSGSAEAFF. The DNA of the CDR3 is TGTGCCAGCAGTGTCAGTGGGAGCGCTGAAGCTTTCTTT.

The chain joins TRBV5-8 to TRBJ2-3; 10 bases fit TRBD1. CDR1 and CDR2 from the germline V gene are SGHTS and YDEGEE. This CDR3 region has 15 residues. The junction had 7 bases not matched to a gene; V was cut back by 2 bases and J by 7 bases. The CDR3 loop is CASSLGTGELHTQYF. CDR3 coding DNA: TGTGCCAGCAGCTTAGGGACAGGGGAACTCCATACGCAGTATTTT.

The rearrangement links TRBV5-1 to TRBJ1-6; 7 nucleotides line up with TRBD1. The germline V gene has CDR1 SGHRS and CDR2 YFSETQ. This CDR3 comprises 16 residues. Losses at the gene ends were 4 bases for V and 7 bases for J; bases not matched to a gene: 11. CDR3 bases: TGCGCCAGCAGCCTTACAGGGGACGCGGGAAATTCACCCCTCCACTTT. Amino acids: CASSLTGDAGNSPLHF.

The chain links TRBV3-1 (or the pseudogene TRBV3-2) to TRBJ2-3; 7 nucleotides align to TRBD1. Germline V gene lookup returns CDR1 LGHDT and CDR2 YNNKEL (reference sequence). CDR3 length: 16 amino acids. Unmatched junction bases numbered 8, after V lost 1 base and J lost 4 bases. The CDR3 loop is CASSQGRQGQADTQYF. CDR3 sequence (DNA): TGTGCCAGCAGCCAAGGCCGACAGGGTCAAGCAGATACGCAGTATTTT.

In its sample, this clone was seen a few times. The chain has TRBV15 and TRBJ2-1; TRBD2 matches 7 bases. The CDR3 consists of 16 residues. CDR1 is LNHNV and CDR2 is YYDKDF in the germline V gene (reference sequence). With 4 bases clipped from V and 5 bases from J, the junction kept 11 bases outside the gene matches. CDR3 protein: CATSMAAGAHHNEQFF. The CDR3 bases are TGTGCCACCAGCATGGCGGCGGGAGCCCACCACAATGAGCAGTTCTTC.

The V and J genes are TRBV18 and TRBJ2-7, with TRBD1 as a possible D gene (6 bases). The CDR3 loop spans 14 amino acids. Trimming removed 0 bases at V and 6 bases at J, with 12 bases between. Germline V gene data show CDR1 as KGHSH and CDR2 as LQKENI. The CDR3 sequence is CASSPPVDRREQYF. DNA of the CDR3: TGTGCCAGCTCACCACCGGTCGACAGGCGCGAGCAGTACTTC. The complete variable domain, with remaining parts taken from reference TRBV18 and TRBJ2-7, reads NAGVMQNPRHLVRRRGQEARLRCSPMKGHSHVYWYRQLPEEGLKFMVYLQKENIIDESGMPKERFSAEFPKEGPSILRIQQVVRGDSAAYFCASSPPVDRREQYFGPGTRLTVT.

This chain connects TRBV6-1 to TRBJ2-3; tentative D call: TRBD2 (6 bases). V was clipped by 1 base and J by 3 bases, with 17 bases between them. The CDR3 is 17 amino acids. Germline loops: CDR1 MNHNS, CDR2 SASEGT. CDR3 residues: CASSEVNLRRGTDTQYF. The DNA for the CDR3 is TGTGCCAGCAGTGAAGTAAATCTAAGACGGGGGACAGATACGCAGTATTTT.

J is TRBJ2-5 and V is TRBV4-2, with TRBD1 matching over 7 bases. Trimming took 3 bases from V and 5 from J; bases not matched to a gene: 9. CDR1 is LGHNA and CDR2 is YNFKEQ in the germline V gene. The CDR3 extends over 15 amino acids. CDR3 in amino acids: CASSQTGFAEETQYF. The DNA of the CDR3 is TGTGCCAGCAGCCAGACAGGGTTCGCAGAGGAGACCCAGTACTTC.

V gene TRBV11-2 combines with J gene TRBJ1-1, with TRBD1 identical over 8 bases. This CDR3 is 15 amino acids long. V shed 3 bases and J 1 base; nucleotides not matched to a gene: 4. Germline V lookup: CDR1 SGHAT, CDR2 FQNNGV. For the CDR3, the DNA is TGTGCCAGCAGCTTTACGGACAGGGAGAACACTGAAGCTTTCTTT. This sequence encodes CASSFTDRENTEAFF.

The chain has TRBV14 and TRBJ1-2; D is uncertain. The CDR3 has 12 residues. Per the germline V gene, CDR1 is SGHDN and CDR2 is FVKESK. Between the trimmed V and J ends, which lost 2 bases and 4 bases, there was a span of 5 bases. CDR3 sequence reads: CASSQQIYGYTF. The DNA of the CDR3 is TGTGCCAGCAGCCAACAGATCTATGGCTACACCTTC.

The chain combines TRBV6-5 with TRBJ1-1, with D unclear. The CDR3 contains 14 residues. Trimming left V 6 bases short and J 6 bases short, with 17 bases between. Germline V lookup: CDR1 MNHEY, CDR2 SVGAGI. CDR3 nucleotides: TGTGCCAGCAGCGAGCGCGGGCCGATGGCTGAAGCTTTCTTT. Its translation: CASSERGPMAEAFF.

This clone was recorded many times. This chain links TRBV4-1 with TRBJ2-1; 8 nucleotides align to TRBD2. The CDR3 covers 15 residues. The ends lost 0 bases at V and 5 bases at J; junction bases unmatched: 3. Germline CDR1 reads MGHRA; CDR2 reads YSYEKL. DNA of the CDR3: TGCGCCAGCAGCCAAGATCCCGGGAGGGACAATGAGCAGTTCTTC. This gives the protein CASSQDPGRDNEQFF.

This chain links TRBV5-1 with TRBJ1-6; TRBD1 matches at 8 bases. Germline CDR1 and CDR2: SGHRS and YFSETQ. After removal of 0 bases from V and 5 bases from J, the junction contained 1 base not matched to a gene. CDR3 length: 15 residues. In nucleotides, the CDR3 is TGCGCCAGCAGCTTGGCGGGACAGGATAATTCACCCCTCCACTTT. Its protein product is CASSLAGQDNSPLHF.

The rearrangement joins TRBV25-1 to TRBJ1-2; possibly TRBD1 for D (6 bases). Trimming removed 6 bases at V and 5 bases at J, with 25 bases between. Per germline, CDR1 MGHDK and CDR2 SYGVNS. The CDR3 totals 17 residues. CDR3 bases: TGTGCCAGCAGACCCCTTACTGGGGGGGGCGGAGAGTATGGCTACACCTTC. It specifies CASRPLTGGGGEYGYTF.

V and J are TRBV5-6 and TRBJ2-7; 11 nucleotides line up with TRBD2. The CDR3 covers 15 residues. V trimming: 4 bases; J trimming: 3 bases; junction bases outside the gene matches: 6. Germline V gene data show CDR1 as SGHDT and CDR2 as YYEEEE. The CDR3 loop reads CASSHSSGGYYEQYF. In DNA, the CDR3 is TGTGCCAGCAGCCACTCTAGCGGGGGGTACTACGAGCAGTACTTC.

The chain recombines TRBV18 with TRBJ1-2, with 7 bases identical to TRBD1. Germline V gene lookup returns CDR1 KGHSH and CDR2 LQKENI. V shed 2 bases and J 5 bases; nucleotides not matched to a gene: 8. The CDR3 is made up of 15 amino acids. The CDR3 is CASSPEEQGTYGYTF. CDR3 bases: TGTGCCAGCTCACCAGAAGAACAGGGGACTTATGGCTACACCTTC.

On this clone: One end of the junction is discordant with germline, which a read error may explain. CDR3 DNA: TGTGCTAGCAGCCCTCCGGGAGAGACCCAGTACTTC. Translated: CASSPPGETQYF. The chain combines TRBV7-7 with TRBJ2-5; D is unclear. CDR1 is SSHAT and CDR2 is FNYEAQ in the germline V gene (reference sequence). The CDR3 extends over 12 amino acids.